This entry is about one TCR beta chain. The sample is drawn from a study of blood T cell repertoires in COVID-19. Profiled with immunoSEQ multiplex PCR; TCRdb holds only in-frame clones, not every one. The top ten hold approximately 4.7% of the sample, which has roughly 360,000 clones, 75% to 90% seen once. Material: PBMCs or T cells enriched from blood (not recorded which). The sequence derives from a woman aged 50 to 60 who had recovered from COVID-19.

The CDR3 region has the DNA TGTGCCACCAGCAGAGGGGGCTCGGAGCGGGGGGTCCAAGAGACCCAGTACTTC. Translation gives CATSRGGSERGVQETQYF. This chain connects TRBV15 to TRBJ2-5; TRBD2 matches 9 bases. V lost 1 base and J lost 1; bases outside the gene matches: 10. Germline CDR1 LNHNV, CDR2 YYDKDF (reference sequence). The CDR3 contains 18 residues.